These 30 T cell receptor beta chains share one sample of origin, sequenced in a study of T cell responses to AZD1222 COVID-19 vaccine. Here immunoSEQ multiplex PCR was the method, and the copy in TCRdb shows in-frame clones only, minus some. This sample carries roughly 190,000 clones, 80% to 95% of them seen once, and the ten largest clones take 3% to 4%. Sample: peripheral blood, taken 28 days after the second AZD1222 dose. Receptors originate from an adult who received the AZD1222 COVID-19 vaccine.

The chain uses TRBV18 and TRBJ2-7; TRBD2 agrees at 7 bases. This CDR3 is built from 15 residues. With V trimmed by 0 bases and J by 0 bases, 2 bases remained unmatched. Looked up from germline, CDR1 is KGHSH and CDR2 is LQKENI. The CDR3 spells CASSPPGGSSYEQYF. In DNA, the CDR3 is TGTGCCAGCTCACCACCGGGCGGGAGCTCCTACGAGCAGTACTTC.

The chain joins TRBV6-5 to TRBJ2-7; TRBD2 is a possible D gene (6 bases). This CDR3 comprises 15 residues. V dropped 0 bases and J dropped 4 bases, with 13 bases sitting between them. CDR1 is MNHEY, CDR2 SVGAGI, per germline. The CDR3 is CASSYSRDSKYEQYF. As DNA, the CDR3 is TGTGCCAGCAGTTACTCACGGGACTCAAAGTACGAGCAGTACTTC.

This chain joins TRBV6-6 and TRBJ1-1, with no clear D. The V and J ends lost 0 bases and 11 bases respectively, with 10 bases between them. The CDR3 sequence is 12 residues long. Germline assignment: CDR1 MNHNY and CDR2 SVGAGI (reference sequence). The CDR3 DNA sequence: TGTGCCAGCAGTTACTCGTCATACCGGGCTTTCTTT. Amino acids: CASSYSSYRAFF.

The chain recombines TRBV19 with TRBJ1-1, with 9 nucleotides matching TRBD1. The CDR3 covers 16 residues. The trim removed 7 bases at V and 3 bases at J, leaving 12 bases unmatched. The V gene's germline CDR1 is LNHDA and CDR2 SQIVND (reference sequence). This chain's CDR3 is CASIAGTGIGYTEAFF. As DNA, the CDR3 is TGTGCCAGTATCGCCGGGACAGGGATCGGGTACACTGAAGCTTTCTTT.

J is TRBJ2-1 and V is TRBV7-9; 7 bases fit TRBD1. V was clipped by 8 bases and J by 4 bases; unmatched bases: 8. The CDR3 length is 14 residues. Per germline, CDR1 SEHNR and CDR2 FQNEAQ (reference sequence). The CDR3 coding sequence is TGTGCCAGCGGGACAGCTACCTATTACAATGAGCAGTTCTTC. This encodes CASGTATYYNEQFF.

This chain uses TRBV12-3 or TRBV12-4 with TRBJ2-2; 7 bases agree with TRBD2. V lost 11 bases and J lost 7; bases outside the gene matches: 10. The CDR3 runs 13 residues. Here the CDR3 reads CACQPPGGGELFF. Written as DNA, the CDR3 is TGTGCCTGTCAACCTCCGGGAGGCGGGGAGCTGTTTTTT.

This clone came up once. The chain employs TRBV29-1 and TRBJ1-2; D is uncertain. The germline CDR1 and CDR2 sequences are SQVTM and ANQGSEA. The CDR3 is 11 residues long. Deletions cut 3 bases from V and 4 bases from J, with 6 bases between. The CDR3 coding sequence is TGCAGCGTTGATCGCACCTATGGCTACACCTTC. The encoded protein is CSVDRTYGYTF.

V is TRBV29-1 and J is TRBJ1-2; 9 bases line up with TRBD1. Germline V gene sequence: CDR1 SQVTM, CDR2 ANQGSEA. The CDR3 totals 13 residues. With V trimmed by 6 bases and J by 4 bases, 6 bases remained unmatched. CDR3 in amino acids: CSVATDRGYGYTF. CDR3 sequence (DNA): TGCAGCGTCGCCACGGACAGGGGCTATGGCTACACCTTC. The variable domain in full, completed from reference TRBV29-1 and TRBJ1-2, reads SAVISQKPSRDICQRGTSLTIQCQVDSQVTMMFWYRQQPGQSLTLIATANQGSEATYESGFVIDKFPISRPNLTFSTLTVSNMSPEDSSIYLCSVATDRGYGYTFGSGTRLTVV.

The V and J genes are TRBV7-9 and TRBJ2-2, with 7 bases identical to TRBD2. This CDR3 region has 14 residues. J lost 1 base, V lost 5 bases, and 1 base had no gene match. Germline V gene lookup returns CDR1 SEHNR and CDR2 FQNEAQ (reference sequence). The CDR3 is CASSGGVNTGELFF. CDR3 sequence (DNA): TGTGCCAGCAGCGGGGGGGTGAACACCGGGGAGCTGTTTTTT.

The chain is built from TRBV5-1 and TRBJ2-7; a possible D gene is TRBD2 (7 bases). The CDR3 runs 15 residues. In germline, CDR1 is SGHRS, CDR2 YFSETQ. Trimming left V 4 bases short and J 5 bases short, with 19 bases between. In DNA, the CDR3 is TGCGCCAGCAGCCCAGGGGTCGCGGGAGCCAACGAGCAGTACTTC. Protein product: CASSPGVAGANEQYF.

This clone was recorded only once. The J gene is TRBJ2-5, the V gene TRBV10-3, with D uncertain. The CDR3 consists of 13 residues. Trimming pared 0 bases from V and 2 bases from J, leaving 4 bases between. Germline V gives CDR1 ENHRY, CDR2 SYGVKD. The CDR3 sequence is CAISESAQETQYF. CDR3 nucleotide sequence: TGTGCCATCAGTGAGTCCGCACAAGAGACCCAGTACTTC.

This rearrangement joins TRBV30 to TRBJ2-1; unclear D gene. The CDR3 totals 12 residues. Germline V gene lookup returns CDR1 GTSNPN and CDR2 SVGIG (reference sequence). V dropped 1 base and J dropped 6 bases, with 7 bases sitting between them. CDR3 amino acids: CAWSGLVNEQFF. CDR3 DNA: TGTGCCTGGAGTGGGCTGGTCAATGAGCAGTTCTTC.

The chain links TRBV6-4 to TRBJ2-1; 7 bases align to TRBD1. V shed 5 bases and J 3 bases; nucleotides not matched to a gene: 4. Germline V gene data show CDR1 as MRHNA and CDR2 as SNTAGT. There are 14 residues in the CDR3. The CDR3 protein is CASSRQGDYNEQFF. CDR3 coding DNA: TGTGCCAGCAGTCGGCAGGGGGACTACAATGAGCAGTTCTTC.

V gene TRBV5-4 combines with J gene TRBJ2-2, with D hard to call. The CDR3 extends over 12 amino acids. The V and J ends lost 6 bases and 3 bases respectively, with 6 bases between them. Germline V gene data show CDR1 as SGHNT and CDR2 as YYREEE (reference sequence). The CDR3 sequence: CASTPYTGELFF. The CDR3, as DNA: TGTGCCAGCACCCCATACACCGGGGAGCTGTTTTTT.

The V gene is TRBV28, the J gene TRBJ1-2; 7 bases are shared with TRBD1. The CDR3 spans 17 residues. In germline, CDR1 is MDHEN, CDR2 SYDVKM. V lost 2 bases to trimming and J lost 4 bases; unmatched junction nucleotides: 13. CDR3 sequence (DNA): TGTGCCAGCAGTTTAGGGGGGGTAAGGGACAGTCGCTATGGCTACACCTTC. Protein product: CASSLGGVRDSRYGYTF.

V gene TRBV28 combines with J gene TRBJ2-3; no definite D call. The germline V and J ends were trimmed by 2 bases and 0 bases, with 12 bases remaining between them. The CDR3 runs 16 residues. In germline, CDR1 is MDHEN, CDR2 SYDVKM. CDR3 nucleotide sequence: TGTGCCAGCAGTTTACGAGCTCTCCTGAGCACAGATACGCAGTATTTT. It specifies CASSLRALLSTDTQYF.

The chain combines TRBV28 with TRBJ1-4; TRBD1 might be the D (5 bases). This CDR3 region has 14 residues. The germline V gene has CDR1 MDHEN and CDR2 SYDVKM. V dropped 2 bases and J dropped 2 bases, with 6 bases sitting between them. The CDR3 loop reads CASSLGGTNEKLFF. CDR3 nucleotide sequence: TGTGCCAGCAGTTTAGGGGGGACTAATGAAAAACTGTTTTTT.

This clone was counted a few times. The gene calls are TRBV6-5 and TRBJ1-5, with 9 bases aligning to TRBD1. There are 14 residues in the CDR3. Trimming at V came to 7 bases and at J to 7 bases, leaving 8 bases not matched to a gene. Looked up from germline, CDR1 is MNHEY and CDR2 is SVGAGI. The CDR3, as DNA: TGTGCCAGCACCGCCACAGGGGGCGGACAGCCCCAGCATTTT. It translates to CASTATGGGQPQHF.

The CDR3 loop is CASSFDREGRKTEAFF. The CDR3, as DNA: TGTGCCAGCAGTTTCGACAGGGAGGGTCGTAAAACTGAAGCTTTCTTT. V gene TRBV27 combines with J gene TRBJ1-1, with 7 nucleotides matching TRBD1. V gave up 3 bases and J gave up 5 bases; unmatched junction bases: 12. This CDR3 has 16 amino acids. The germline CDR1 and CDR2 sequences are MNHEY and SMNVEV (reference sequence).

V gene TRBV2 combines with J gene TRBJ2-7; D remains ambiguous. In germline, CDR1 is SNHLY, CDR2 FYNNEI. V was cut by 7 bases and J by 7 bases, with 17 bases left in between. The CDR3 consists of 13 residues. The CDR3 DNA reads TGTGCCAGCACTCCGTCGTACTCTAGGGAGCAGTACTTC. Translating gives CASTPSYSREQYF.

This rearrangement joins TRBV28 to TRBJ2-3; D might be TRBD2 (8 bases). V was cut by 5 bases and J by 7 bases, with 22 bases left in between. CDR1 is MDHEN and CDR2 is SYDVKM in the germline V gene. The length of the CDR3 is 16 residues. The CDR3 is CASSPPGLGGIYTQYF. As DNA, the CDR3 is TGTGCCAGCAGTCCCCCGGGACTAGGGGGCATATATACGCAGTATTTT.

The chain is built from TRBV28 and TRBJ1-5; D is undetermined. Trimming took off 7 bases at V and 1 base at J, with 11 bases between the two ends. The CDR3 is made up of 14 amino acids. Germline loops: CDR1 MDHEN, CDR2 SYDVKM. CDR3 nucleotide sequence: TGTGCCAGCAATGAGGGTGGGAGCAATCAGCCCCAGCATTTT. This translates into CASNEGGSNQPQHF.

The J gene is TRBJ2-1, the V gene TRBV19; 9 bases align to TRBD2. The length of the CDR3 is 15 residues. Germline V gene data show CDR1 as LNHDA and CDR2 as SQIVND (reference sequence). V lost 3 bases and J lost 5; bases outside the gene matches: 5. CDR3 nucleotide sequence: TGTGCCAGTAGTATTATGGCTAGCGGGAACAATGAGCAGTTCTTC. Residues: CASSIMASGNNEQFF.

The chain carries TRBV15 and TRBJ1-3; no reliable D call. The CDR3 length is 15 residues. Per germline, CDR1 LNHNV and CDR2 YYDKDF (reference sequence). V was cut by 3 bases and J by 2 bases, with 11 bases left in between. CDR3 sequence (DNA): TGTGCCACCAGCAGGGGTAGGCATGCTGGAAACACCATATATTTT. This translates into CATSRGRHAGNTIYF.

The CDR3 loop reads CASSVAVYNEQFF. As DNA, the CDR3 is TGTGCCAGCAGCGTAGCTGTCTACAATGAGCAGTTCTTC. V and J are TRBV9 and TRBJ2-1; D gene ambiguous. The ends were cut back, 0 bases at V and 3 bases at J, with 4 bases in the middle. Germline CDR1 is SGDLS and CDR2 is YYNGEE. The CDR3 totals 13 residues. The variable domain in full, completed from reference TRBV9 and TRBJ2-1, reads DSGVTQTPKHLITATGQRVTLRCSPRSGDLSVYWYQQSLDQGLQFLIQYYNGEERAKGNILERFSAQQFPDLHSELNLSSLELGDSALYFCASSVAVYNEQFFGPGTRLTVL.

V usage is TRBV4-1 and J usage is TRBJ2-2; D possibly matches TRBD1 or TRBD2 (5 bases each). Trimming removed 0 bases from V and 5 bases from J, with 13 bases in between. Per the germline V gene, CDR1 is MGHRA and CDR2 is YSYEKL. The CDR3 is 16 amino acids. The CDR3 sequence is CASSQDLGVPTGELFF. The CDR3 DNA is TGCGCCAGCAGCCAAGATCTGGGGGTTCCTACCGGGGAGCTGTTTTTT.

The V call is TRBV2, the J call TRBJ2-7; tentatively, D is TRBD2 (6 bases). The CDR3 is made up of 10 amino acids. V lost 8 bases, J lost 4 bases, and 6 bases lay in between. Germline V gene sequence: CDR1 SNHLY, CDR2 FYNNEI. The CDR3 DNA reads TGTGCCAGCGCGGGGTACGAGCAGTACTTC. Amino acids: CASAGYEQYF.

The rearrangement uses TRBV9 and TRBJ2-3, with a weak D call TRBD2 (6 bases). Germline CDR1 reads SGDLS; CDR2 reads YYNGEE. Trimming took off 7 bases at V and 4 bases at J, with 13 bases between the two ends. CDR3 length: 13 amino acids. The CDR3 DNA sequence: TGTGCCAGCGCAGCGGGTAGGGCAGATACGCAGTATTTT. This sequence encodes CASAAGRADTQYF. Looking up the rest from reference TRBV9 and TRBJ2-3 gives the full variable domain: DSGVTQTPKHLITATGQRVTLRCSPRSGDLSVYWYQQSLDQGLQFLIQYYNGEERAKGNILERFSAQQFPDLHSELNLSSLELGDSALYFCASAAGRADTQYFGPGTRLTVL.

V is TRBV7-2 and J is TRBJ2-3; D is possibly TRBD2 (5 bases). Looked up from germline, CDR1 is SGHTA and CDR2 is FQGNSA. With 5 bases removed from V and 6 bases from J, the gap between germline ends came to 18 bases. The CDR3 covers 15 residues. The CDR3 nucleotides read TGTGCCAGCAGCCTCGCAGGTGCTAGCTTGGATACGCAGTATTTT. This translates into CASSLAGASLDTQYF.

The chain uses TRBV18 and TRBJ2-1, with TRBD1 matching 8 bases. Germline loops: CDR1 KGHSH, CDR2 LQKENI. The CDR3 spans 14 residues. V shed 5 bases, J shed 5 bases, and the junction held 5 bases outside the gene matches. The CDR3 here is CASSRLQGDNEQFF. In nucleotides, the CDR3 is TGTGCCAGCTCAAGATTACAGGGGGACAATGAGCAGTTCTTC.